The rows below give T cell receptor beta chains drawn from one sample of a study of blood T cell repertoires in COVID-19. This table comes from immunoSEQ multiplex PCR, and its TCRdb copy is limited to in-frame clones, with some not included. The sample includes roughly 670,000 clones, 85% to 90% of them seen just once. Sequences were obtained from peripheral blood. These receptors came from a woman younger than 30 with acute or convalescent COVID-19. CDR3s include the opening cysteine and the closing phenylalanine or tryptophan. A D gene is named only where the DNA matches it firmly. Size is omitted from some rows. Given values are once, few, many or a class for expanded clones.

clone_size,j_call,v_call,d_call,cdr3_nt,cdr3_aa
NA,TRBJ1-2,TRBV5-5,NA,TGTGCCAGCAGCTTGGTCCAGACTCCAATCTATGGCTACACCTTC,CASSLVQTPIYGYTF
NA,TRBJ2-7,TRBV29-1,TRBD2,TGCAGCGTGCCGGGGGGTACCTCCTACGAGCAGTACTTC,CSVPGGTSYEQYF
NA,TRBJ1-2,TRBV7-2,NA,TGTGCCAGCAGCCCAAAAGGAGGGGCTAACTATGGCTACACCTTC,CASSPKGGANYGYTF
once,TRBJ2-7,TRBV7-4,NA,TGTGCCAGCAGCCAGGACAGCCCCCCCTACGAGCAGTACTTC,CASSQDSPPYEQYF
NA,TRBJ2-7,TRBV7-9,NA,TGTGCCAGCAGTACAAACAGGTTCGAGCAGTACTTC,CASSTNRFEQYF
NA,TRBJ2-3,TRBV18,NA,TGTGCCAGCTCACCCTCAGGATTTTCAGGCACAGATACGCAGTATTTT,CASSPSGFSGTDTQYF
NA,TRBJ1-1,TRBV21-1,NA,TGTGCCAGCAGCACACTTAAAACAGGTTGGGACACTGAAGCTTTCTTT,CASSTLKTGWDTEAFF
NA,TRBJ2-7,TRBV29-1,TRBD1,TGCAGCGTGATACCGGGACAGGGGTTTAGCGAGCAGTACTTC,CSVIPGQGFSEQYF
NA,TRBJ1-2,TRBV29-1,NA,TGCAGCGTTGGGCCAGGGGAGTCCCCCACAGCTAACTATGGCTACACCTTC,CSVGPGESPTANYGYTF
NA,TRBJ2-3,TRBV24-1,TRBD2,TGTGCCACCAGTGACGCAAGCGGGGCCCGGAACACAGATACGCAGTATTTT,CATSDASGARNTDTQYF
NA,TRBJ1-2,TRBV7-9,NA,TGTGCCAGCAGCACAATGGGGGGTAACTATGGCTACACCTTC,CASSTMGGNYGYTF
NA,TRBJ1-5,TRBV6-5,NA,TGTGCCAGCAGGGGGCCGAATCAGCCCCAGCATTTT,CASRGPNQPQHF
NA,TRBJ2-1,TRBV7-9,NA,TGTGCCATCGAGACAGGCTCCTACAATGAGCAGTTCTTC,CAIETGSYNEQFF
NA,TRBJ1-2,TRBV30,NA,TGTGCCTGGAGTCAGGGCACTGGCTACACCTTC,CAWSQGTGYTF
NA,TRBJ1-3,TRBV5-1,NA,TGCGCCAGCAGTTCGGAGGGGAGGTTCGGAAACACCATATATTTT,CASSSEGRFGNTIYF
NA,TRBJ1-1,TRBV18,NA,TGTGCCAGCTCACCTTTTTCCAATGAAGCTTTCTTT,CASSPFSNEAFF
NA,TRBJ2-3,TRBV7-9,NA,TGTGCCAGCAGCTTCAACAGACCGGGCGGGCCAGATACGCAGTATTTT,CASSFNRPGGPDTQYF